The 14 T cell receptor beta chains below all came from one sample that was sequenced in a study of control samples from healthy donors and cancer patients. The repertoire was sequenced with immunoSEQ multiplex PCR; TCRdb's copy has only in-frame clones and lacks some. Here the sample spans about 86,000 clones, around nine tenths being singletons. Sequencing used PBMCs. The receptor source for this set is a woman in her forties or fifties with colorectal cancer.

This clone was observed a single time. The chain has TRBV7-2 and TRBJ1-1; 9 bases are a match to TRBD1. This CDR3 region has 15 residues. V shed 3 bases, J shed 5 bases, and the junction held 7 bases outside the gene matches. CDR1 and CDR2 from the germline V gene are SGHTA and FQGNSA. The CDR3 spells CASSFQTGGGTEAFF. CDR3 sequence (DNA): TGTGCCAGCAGCTTTCAAACAGGGGGCGGAACTGAAGCTTTCTTT. Combining the CDR3 with reference TRBV7-2 and TRBJ1-1 gives the whole variable domain GAGVSQSPSNKVTEKGKDVELRCDPISGHTALYWYRQSLGQGLEFLIYFQGNSAPDKSGLPSDRFSAERTGGSVSTLTIQRTQQEDSAVYLCASSFQTGGGTEAFFGQGTRLTVV.

Here the CDR3 reads CASSYPTSGGPSQETQYF. The CDR3 region has the DNA TGTGCCAGCAGTTACCCCACTAGCGGGGGGCCCTCCCAAGAGACCCAGTACTTC. V usage is TRBV6-2 or TRBV6-3 and J usage is TRBJ2-5; 12 bases fit TRBD2. The germline CDR1 and CDR2 sequences are MNHEY and SVGEGT. The CDR3 consists of 18 residues. V was pared by 2 bases and J by 1 base, with 8 bases of the junction left unmatched.

This rearrangement joins TRBV4-1 to TRBJ2-7; TRBD2 matches 15 bases. V lost 2 bases, J lost 3 bases, and 8 bases stayed unmatched. CDR3 size: 18 residues. Germline lookup yields CDR1 MGHRA and CDR2 YSYEKL. The CDR3 coding sequence is TGCGCCAGCAGCCAACCTAGGACTAGCGGGGGGGCTTTCTACGAGCAGTACGTC. Translated: CASSQPRTSGGAFYEQYV.

The rearrangement links TRBV6-6 to TRBJ1-3, with D hard to call. Trimming cost V 8 bases and J 0 bases, with 8 bases left between them. Per the germline V gene, CDR1 is MNHNY and CDR2 is SVGAGI (reference sequence). This CDR3 contains 13 residues. For the CDR3, the DNA is TGTGCCAGCTTCACCTACTCTGGAAACACCATATATTTT. This translates into CASFTYSGNTIYF.

The chain combines TRBV27 with TRBJ2-3, with D possibly being TRBD1 (6 bases). Germline assignment: CDR1 MNHEY and CDR2 SMNVEV (reference sequence). The CDR3 contains 13 residues. V was trimmed by 8 bases and J by 0 bases, leaving 9 bases between them. The CDR3 region has the DNA TGTGCCAGCTGGACAGCTAGCACAGATACGCAGTATTTT. Protein sequence: CASWTASTDTQYF.

The chain recombines TRBV28 with TRBJ1-2; tentatively, D is TRBD1 (5 bases). Trimming left V 0 bases short and J 6 bases short, with 17 bases between. The CDR3 is 16 residues long. From germline, CDR1 is MDHEN and CDR2 SYDVKM. Here the CDR3 reads CASSLWSREEENGYTF. The CDR3 nucleotides read TGTGCCAGCAGTTTATGGAGCAGGGAAGAGGAAAATGGCTACACCTTC.

The chain couples TRBV21-1 to TRBJ2-5; the D call of TRBD1 is as the table states it, not checked on the DNA. TRBV21-1 is tagged as a pseudogene. The CDR3 runs 14 residues. Here the CDR3 DNA reads TGTGCCAGCAGCAAAGAGGGGCTTCAAGAGACCCAGTACTTC. Encoded protein: CASSKEGLQETQYF.

This chain uses TRBV2 with TRBJ2-1; D remains unclear. This CDR3 spans 12 amino acids. CDR1 is SNHLY, CDR2 FYNNEI, per germline. V dropped 4 bases and J dropped 9 bases, with 10 bases sitting between them. The CDR3 sequence: CASSGSGFEQFF. The CDR3 DNA reads as TGTGCCAGCAGTGGGTCCGGATTTGAGCAGTTCTTC.

This clone was detected only once. One junction end disagrees with the germline gene, perhaps due to a read error. The same CDR3 arises from other DNA sequences in this sample as well. This rearrangement joins TRBV7-9 to TRBJ2-1; 11 bases line up with TRBD2. The CDR3 covers 17 residues. CDR1 is SEHNR and CDR2 is FQNEAQ in the germline V gene (reference sequence). CDR3 sequence reads: CASSSAGTSGVGNEQFF. The CDR3, as DNA: TGCGCCAGCAGCTCAGCCGGGACTAGCGGCGTAGGCAATGAGCAGTTCTTC.

J is TRBJ2-5 and V is TRBV3-1 (or the pseudogene TRBV3-2); D not certain. V lost 0 bases and J lost 3, with 11 bases in between. This CDR3 comprises 15 residues. Germline CDR1 is LGHDT and CDR2 is YNNKEL (reference sequence). The CDR3 reads CASSQDAPLEETQYF. The CDR3 nucleotides are TGTGCCAGCAGCCAAGATGCCCCGCTGGAAGAGACCCAGTACTTC.

V is TRBV5-8 and J is TRBJ1-1, with 8 bases lining up with TRBD1. The CDR3 has 15 amino acids. J gave up 4 bases and V 0 bases, and 5 bases lay outside the gene matches. Germline V CDR1 and CDR2: SGHTS, YDEGEE. CDR3 nucleotides: TGTGCCAGCAGCTTGGCGAAAACAGGGGGCACTGAAGCTTTCTTT. Its protein is CASSLAKTGGTEAFF.

The chain uses TRBV5-1 and TRBJ1-5; a possible D gene is TRBD1 (6 bases). This CDR3 region has 14 residues. V lost 2 bases to trimming and J lost 6 bases, with 12 bases between them. Germline values: CDR1 SGHRS, CDR2 YFSETQ. The CDR3 bases are TGCGCCAGCAGCTTACAGGGAGGCGGTCAGCCCCAGCATTTT. Its protein product is CASSLQGGGQPQHF.

This clone was detected only once. CDR3 in amino acids: CASSQNRRYEQFF. CDR3 nucleotides: TGTGCCAGCAGCCAGAACAGGAGATATGAGCAGTTCTTC. V usage is TRBV3-1 (or the pseudogene TRBV3-2) and J usage is TRBJ2-1, with a weak D call TRBD1 (5 bases). Germline CDR1 and CDR2: LGHDT and YNNKEL (reference sequence). Deletions cut 3 bases from V and 8 bases from J, with 11 bases between. The CDR3 consists of 13 residues.

This clone was detected only once. The CDR3 region is CASSPVDTEAFF. CDR3 nucleotides: TGTGCCAGCTCACCGGTCGACACTGAAGCTTTCTTT. The chain has TRBV18 and TRBJ1-1; D gene unclear. This CDR3 comprises 12 residues. The V end lost 3 bases, the J end lost 3 bases, and 5 bases lay between the germline ends. Germline V gene sequence: CDR1 KGHSH, CDR2 LQKENI.